These 9 T cell receptor beta chains were all obtained from the same sample, sequenced in a study of regulatory T cells in long-lasting Graves disease. Time point specified: newly diagnosed GD, antithyroid drugs for less than 3 months. PBMC RNA was the source of the TCR library. Building of the TCR beta libraries involved iRepertoire HTBI primers and Arm-PCR of CDR3 regions. Each CDR3 protein gets one entry after TCRdb re-called the multiplex PCR reads with MiXCR. The sample includes 250,000 to 300,000 distinct CDR3 sequences, approximately 20% of them seen just once. These data were also reused for a study on T cells in Graves' hyperthyroidism and ophthalmopathy.

Sequencing was performed on peripheral blood mononuclear cells (PBMCs), taken at new diagnosis, from a patient treated with antithyroid drugs. The receptors come from a woman aged 25-40 years with Graves disease.

Only a few counts were recorded for this clonotype. The chain carries TRBV20-1 and TRBJ2-2, with a possible D match to TRBD2 (7 bases). The CDR3 covers 15 residues. CDR1 is DFQATT, CDR2 SNEGSKA, per germline (reference sequence). The V and J ends lost 2 bases and 5 bases respectively, with 15 bases between them. CDR3 DNA: TGCAGTGCTAGATTCGGGGGGCCGGGGACCGGGGAGCTGTTTTTT. This translates into CSARFGGPGTGELFF.

CDR3 nucleotide sequence: TGCAGCGTTCAGAGCTCCTATAATTCACCCCTCCACTTT. It codes for CSVQSSYNSPLHF. The chain is built from TRBV29-1 and TRBJ1-6; D not resolved. Germline assignment: CDR1 SQVTM and CDR2 ANQGSEA. Trimming stripped 5 bases from V and 0 bases from J, with 5 bases between. The CDR3 has 13 residues.

This clonotype was detected ten times or more. V and J are TRBV18 and TRBJ2-5; TRBD2 matches 7 bases. Germline V CDR1 and CDR2: KGHSH, LQKENI. The CDR3 is 15 residues long. V gave up 3 bases and J gave up 5 bases; unmatched junction bases: 9. CDR3 DNA: TGTGCCAGCTCACCTCGTCGCGGGGGAGGGGAGACCCAGTACTTC. This codes for CASSPRRGGGETQYF.

This clonotype was recorded a few times. The genes are TRBV25-1 and TRBJ2-3; D remains ambiguous. Germline V lookup: CDR1 MGHDK, CDR2 SYGVNS. There are 11 residues in the CDR3. Trimming stripped 4 bases from V and 7 bases from J, with 6 bases between. CDR3: CASSALNTQYF. The CDR3 region has the DNA TGTGCCAGCAGTGCCTTGAATACGCAGTATTTT.

V is TRBV20-1 and J is TRBJ1-2, with 7 positions matching TRBD1. The V segment lost 0 bases and the J segment 8 bases; nucleotides outside the gene matches: 18. CDR3 length equals 17 residues. Germline values: CDR1 DFQATT, CDR2 SNEGSKA (reference sequence). The CDR3 sequence is CSARDVRGGTVFQGYTF. The CDR3 nucleotides are TGCAGTGCTAGAGATGTTAGAGGGGGCACGGTCTTCCAGGGCTACACCTTC.

Concerning this clonotype itself: A read error may explain this, as a much larger clone is one base away. The chain recombines TRBV7-2 with TRBJ1-5; D is ambiguous. Germline CDR1 is SGHTA and CDR2 is FQGNSA. There are 15 residues in the CDR3. Trimming pared 5 bases from V and 4 bases from J, leaving 15 bases between. The CDR3 loop reads CASSPAVLSNQPQHF. In DNA form, the CDR3 reads TGTGCCAGCAGCCCGGCGGTTTTGTCGAATCAGCCCCAGCATTTT.

Comment on this clonotype: A read error is possible here, since a much larger clone lies one base away. CDR3 DNA: TGCGCCAGCAGCCAAGCCCGCCGGGACAGGGACAATGAGCAGTACTTC. It translates to CASSQARRDRDNEQYF. The chain employs TRBV4-1 and TRBJ2-7, with 9 bases matching TRBD1. This CDR3 has 16 amino acids. V lost 1 base and J lost 7; bases outside the gene matches: 11. CDR1 is MGHRA and CDR2 is YSYEKL in the germline V gene.

This clonotype has a count of ten or more. V is TRBV19 and J is TRBJ1-5; D unclear. This CDR3 has 11 amino acids. In germline, CDR1 is LNHDA, CDR2 SQIVND (reference sequence). V lost 5 bases, J lost 9 bases, and 8 bases lay in between. CDR3 residues: CASSDPGPQHF. The CDR3 region has the DNA TGTGCCAGTAGTGACCCAGGGCCCCAGCATTTT.

This clonotype was seen at least ten times. V gene TRBV20-1 combines with J gene TRBJ2-2; D is uncertain. Looked up from germline, CDR1 is DFQATT and CDR2 is SNEGSKA (reference sequence). The CDR3 sequence is 12 residues long. Trimming pared 5 bases from V and 2 bases from J, leaving 6 bases between. CDR3 amino acids: CSAGGNTGELFF. The CDR3 nucleotides are TGCAGTGCTGGCGGTAACACCGGGGAGCTGTTTTTT.